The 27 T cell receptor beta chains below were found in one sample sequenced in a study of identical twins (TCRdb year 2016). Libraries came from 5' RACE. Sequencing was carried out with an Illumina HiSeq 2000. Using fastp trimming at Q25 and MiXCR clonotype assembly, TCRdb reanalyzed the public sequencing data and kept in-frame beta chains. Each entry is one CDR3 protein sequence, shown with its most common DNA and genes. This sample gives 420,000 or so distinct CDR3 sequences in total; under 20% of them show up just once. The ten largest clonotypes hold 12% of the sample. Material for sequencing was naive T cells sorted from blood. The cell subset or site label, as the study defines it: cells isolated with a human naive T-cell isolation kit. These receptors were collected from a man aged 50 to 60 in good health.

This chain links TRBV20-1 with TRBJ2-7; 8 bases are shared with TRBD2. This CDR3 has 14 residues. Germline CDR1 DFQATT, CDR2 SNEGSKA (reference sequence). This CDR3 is CSAGPGGRFYEQYF. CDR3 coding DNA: TGCAGCGCCGGGCCCGGCGGGAGGTTCTACGAGCAGTACTTC.

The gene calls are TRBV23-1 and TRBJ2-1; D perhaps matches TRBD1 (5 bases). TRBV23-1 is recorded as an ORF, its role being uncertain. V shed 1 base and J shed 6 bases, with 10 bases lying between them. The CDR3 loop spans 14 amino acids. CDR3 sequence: CASSQCGRVNEQFF. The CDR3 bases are TGCGCCAGCAGTCAATGCGGCAGGGTCAATGAGCAGTTCTTC.

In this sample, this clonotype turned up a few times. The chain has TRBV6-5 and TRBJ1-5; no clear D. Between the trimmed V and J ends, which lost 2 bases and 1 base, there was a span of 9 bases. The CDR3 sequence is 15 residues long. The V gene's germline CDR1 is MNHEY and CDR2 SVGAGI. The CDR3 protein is CASSYGVGSNQPQHF. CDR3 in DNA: TGTGCCAGCAGTTACGGTGTGGGGAGCAATCAGCCCCAGCATTTT.

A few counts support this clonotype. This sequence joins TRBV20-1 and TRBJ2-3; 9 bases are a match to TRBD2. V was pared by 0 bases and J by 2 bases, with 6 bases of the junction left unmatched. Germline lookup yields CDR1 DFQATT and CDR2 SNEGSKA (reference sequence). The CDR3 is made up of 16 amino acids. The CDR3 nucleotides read TGCAGTGCTAGAGAAGGGCTAGCGGGGATCACAGATACGCAGTATTTT. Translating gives CSAREGLAGITDTQYF.

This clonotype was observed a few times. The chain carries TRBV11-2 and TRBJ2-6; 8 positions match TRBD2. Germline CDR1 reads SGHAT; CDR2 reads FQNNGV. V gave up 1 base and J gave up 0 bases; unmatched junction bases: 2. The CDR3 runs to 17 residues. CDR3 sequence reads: CASSLGRGGSGANVLTF. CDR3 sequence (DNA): TGTGCCAGCAGCTTAGGACGGGGGGGCTCTGGGGCCAACGTCCTGACTTTC.

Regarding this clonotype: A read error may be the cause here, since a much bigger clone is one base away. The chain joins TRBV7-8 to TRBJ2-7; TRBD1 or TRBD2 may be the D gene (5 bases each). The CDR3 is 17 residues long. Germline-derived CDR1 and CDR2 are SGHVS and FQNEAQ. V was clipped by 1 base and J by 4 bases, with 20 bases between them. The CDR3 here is CASSLENFGTALYEQYF. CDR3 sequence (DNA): TGTGCCAGCAGCTTAGAGAACTTTGGGACGGCCCTTTACGAGCAGTACTTC.

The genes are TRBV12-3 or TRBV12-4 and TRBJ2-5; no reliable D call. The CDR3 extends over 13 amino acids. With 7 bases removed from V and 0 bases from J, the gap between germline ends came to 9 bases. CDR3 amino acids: CASTTSDQETQYF. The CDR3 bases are TGTGCCAGCACCACCAGTGACCAAGAGACCCAGTACTTC.

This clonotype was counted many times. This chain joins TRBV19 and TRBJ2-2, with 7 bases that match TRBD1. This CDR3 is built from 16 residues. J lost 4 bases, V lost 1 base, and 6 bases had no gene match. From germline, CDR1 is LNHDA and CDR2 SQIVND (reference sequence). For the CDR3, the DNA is TGTGCCAGTAGTATAGCGGCAGGGGGACCCACCGGGGAGCTGTTTTTT. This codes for CASSIAAGGPTGELFF.

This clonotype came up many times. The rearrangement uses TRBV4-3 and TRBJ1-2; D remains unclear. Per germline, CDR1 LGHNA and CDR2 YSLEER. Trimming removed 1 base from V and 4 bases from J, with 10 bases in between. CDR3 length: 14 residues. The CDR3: CASSQVKRSYGYTF. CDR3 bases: TGCGCCAGCAGCCAAGTCAAGAGATCCTATGGCTACACCTTC.

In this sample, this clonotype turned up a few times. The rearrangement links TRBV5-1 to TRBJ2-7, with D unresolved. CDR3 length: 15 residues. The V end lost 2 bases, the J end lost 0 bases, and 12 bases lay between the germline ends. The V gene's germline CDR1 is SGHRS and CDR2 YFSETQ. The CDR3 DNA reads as TGCGCCAGCAGCTTATCGTATGAATACTCCTACGAGCAGTACTTC. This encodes CASSLSYEYSYEQYF.

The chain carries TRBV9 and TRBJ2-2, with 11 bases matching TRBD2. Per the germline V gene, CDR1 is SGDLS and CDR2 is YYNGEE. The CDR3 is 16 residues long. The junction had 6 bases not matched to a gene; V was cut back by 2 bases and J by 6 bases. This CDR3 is CASSVKLAGGPGELFF. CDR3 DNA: TGTGCCAGCAGCGTGAAGCTAGCGGGAGGTCCCGGGGAGCTGTTTTTT.

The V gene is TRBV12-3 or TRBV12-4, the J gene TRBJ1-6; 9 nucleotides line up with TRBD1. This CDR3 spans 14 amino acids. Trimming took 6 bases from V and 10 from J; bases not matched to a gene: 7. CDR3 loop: CASRTGGVRSPLHF. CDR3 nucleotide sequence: TGTGCCAGCAGAACAGGGGGCGTACGATCACCCCTCCACTTT.

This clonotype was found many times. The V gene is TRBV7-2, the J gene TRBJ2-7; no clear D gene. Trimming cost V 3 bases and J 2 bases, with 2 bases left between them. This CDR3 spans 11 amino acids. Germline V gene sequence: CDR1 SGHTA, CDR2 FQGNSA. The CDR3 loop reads CASSFAYEQYF. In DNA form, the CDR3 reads TGTGCCAGCAGCTTTGCCTACGAGCAGTACTTC.

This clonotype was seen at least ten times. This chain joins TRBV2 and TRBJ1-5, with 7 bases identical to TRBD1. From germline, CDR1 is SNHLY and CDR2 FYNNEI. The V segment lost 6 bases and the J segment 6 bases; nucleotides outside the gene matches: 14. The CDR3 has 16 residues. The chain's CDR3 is CASSGTRQGMGQPQHF. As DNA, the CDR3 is TGTGCCAGCAGCGGGACACGACAGGGAATGGGTCAGCCCCAGCATTTT.

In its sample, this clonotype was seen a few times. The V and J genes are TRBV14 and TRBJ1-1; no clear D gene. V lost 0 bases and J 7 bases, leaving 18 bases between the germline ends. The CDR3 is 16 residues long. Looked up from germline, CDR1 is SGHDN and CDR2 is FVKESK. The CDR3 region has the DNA TGTGCCAGCAGCCAAGATTGGTTGACTTGGCAGCTTGAAGCTTTCTTT. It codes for CASSQDWLTWQLEAFF.

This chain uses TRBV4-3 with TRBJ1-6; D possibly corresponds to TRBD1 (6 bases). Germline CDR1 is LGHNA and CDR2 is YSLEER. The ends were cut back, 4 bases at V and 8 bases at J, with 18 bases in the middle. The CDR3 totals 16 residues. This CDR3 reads CASSRYNRAVHSPLHF. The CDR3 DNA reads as TGCGCCAGCAGCCGGTACAACAGGGCGGTGCATTCACCCCTCCACTTT.

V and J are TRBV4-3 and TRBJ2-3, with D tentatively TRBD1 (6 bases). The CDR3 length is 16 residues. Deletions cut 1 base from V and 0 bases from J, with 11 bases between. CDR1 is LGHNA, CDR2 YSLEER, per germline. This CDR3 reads CASSQGDTLSTDTQYF. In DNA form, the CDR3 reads TGCGCCAGCAGCCAAGGGGACACCCTCAGCACAGATACGCAGTATTTT.

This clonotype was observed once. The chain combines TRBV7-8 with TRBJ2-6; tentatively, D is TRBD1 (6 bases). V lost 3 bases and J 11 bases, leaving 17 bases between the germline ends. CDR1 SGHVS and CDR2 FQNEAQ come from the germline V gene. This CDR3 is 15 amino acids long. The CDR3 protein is CASSFDRPAAYVLTF. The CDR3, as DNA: TGTGCCAGCAGCTTTGACAGGCCCGCCGCCTACGTCCTGACTTTC.

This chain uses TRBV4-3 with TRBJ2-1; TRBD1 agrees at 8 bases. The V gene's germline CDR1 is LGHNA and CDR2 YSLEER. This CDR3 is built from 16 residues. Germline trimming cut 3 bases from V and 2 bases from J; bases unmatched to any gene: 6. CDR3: CASSQLGTGTYNEQFF. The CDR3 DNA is TGCGCCAGCAGCCAGCTCGGGACAGGAACCTACAATGAGCAGTTCTTC.

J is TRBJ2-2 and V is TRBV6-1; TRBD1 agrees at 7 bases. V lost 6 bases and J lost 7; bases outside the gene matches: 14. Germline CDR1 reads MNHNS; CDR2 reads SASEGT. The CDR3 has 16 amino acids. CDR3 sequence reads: CASSQQGKASVGELFF. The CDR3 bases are TGTGCCAGCAGCCAACAGGGGAAAGCCTCGGTCGGGGAGCTGTTTTTT.

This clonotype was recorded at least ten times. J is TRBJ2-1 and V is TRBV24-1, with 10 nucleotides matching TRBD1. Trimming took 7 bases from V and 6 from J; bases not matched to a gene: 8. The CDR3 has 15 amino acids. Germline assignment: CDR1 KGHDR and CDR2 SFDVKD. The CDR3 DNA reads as TGTGCCACCAGCCGTCCCGGGACAGGGGCCAATGAGCAGTTCTTC. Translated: CATSRPGTGANEQFF.

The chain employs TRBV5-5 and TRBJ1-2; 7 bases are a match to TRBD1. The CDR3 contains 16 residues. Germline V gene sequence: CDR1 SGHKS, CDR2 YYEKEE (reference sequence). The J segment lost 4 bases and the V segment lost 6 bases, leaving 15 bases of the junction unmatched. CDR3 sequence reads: CASIRSPQGLSYGYTF. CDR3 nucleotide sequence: TGTGCCAGCATTCGCTCACCACAGGGGTTGAGCTATGGCTACACCTTC. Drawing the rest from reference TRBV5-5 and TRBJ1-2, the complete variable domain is DAGVTQSPTHLIKTRGQQVTLRCSPISGHKSVSWYQQVLGQGPQFIFQYYEKEERGRGNFPDRFSARQFPNYSSELNVNALLLGDSALYLCASIRSPQGLSYGYTFGSGTRLTVV.

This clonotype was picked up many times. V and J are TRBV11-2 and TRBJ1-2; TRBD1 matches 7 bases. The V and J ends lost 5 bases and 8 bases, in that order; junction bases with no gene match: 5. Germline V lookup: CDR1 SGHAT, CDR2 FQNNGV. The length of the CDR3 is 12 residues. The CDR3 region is CASSLGTEGYTF. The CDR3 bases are TGTGCCAGCAGCCTAGGGACAGAAGGCTACACCTTC.

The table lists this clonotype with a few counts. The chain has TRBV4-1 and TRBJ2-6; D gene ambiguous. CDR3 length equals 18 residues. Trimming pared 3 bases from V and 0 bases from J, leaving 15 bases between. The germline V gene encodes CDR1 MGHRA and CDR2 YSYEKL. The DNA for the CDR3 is TGCGCCAGCAGCCACACAAGACCGGCCATCTCTGGGGCCAACGTCCTGACTTTC. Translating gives CASSHTRPAISGANVLTF.

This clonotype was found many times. The CDR3 protein is CASSLGFVGVSETQYF. The CDR3 DNA is TGCGCCAGCAGCTTGGGGTTTGTTGGGGTATCGGAGACCCAGTACTTC. The gene calls are TRBV5-1 and TRBJ2-5; D is ambiguous. The CDR3 is 16 residues long. Germline CDR1 and CDR2: SGHRS and YFSETQ. With 0 bases removed from V and 5 bases from J, the gap between germline ends came to 17 bases.

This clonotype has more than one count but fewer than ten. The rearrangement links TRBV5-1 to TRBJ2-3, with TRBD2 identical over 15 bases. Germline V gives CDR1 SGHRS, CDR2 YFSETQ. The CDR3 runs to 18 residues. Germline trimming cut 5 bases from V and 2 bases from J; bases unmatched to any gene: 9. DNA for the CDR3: TGCGCCAGCAGATACCCGGGACTAGCGGGGGGATTCACAGATACGCAGTATTTT. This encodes CASRYPGLAGGFTDTQYF.

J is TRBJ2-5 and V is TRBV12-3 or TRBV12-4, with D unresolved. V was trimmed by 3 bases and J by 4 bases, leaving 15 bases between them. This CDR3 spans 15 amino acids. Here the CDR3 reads CASSLAGYSRETQYF. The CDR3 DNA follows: TGTGCCAGCAGTTTGGCAGGCTATTCAAGAGAGACCCAGTACTTC.